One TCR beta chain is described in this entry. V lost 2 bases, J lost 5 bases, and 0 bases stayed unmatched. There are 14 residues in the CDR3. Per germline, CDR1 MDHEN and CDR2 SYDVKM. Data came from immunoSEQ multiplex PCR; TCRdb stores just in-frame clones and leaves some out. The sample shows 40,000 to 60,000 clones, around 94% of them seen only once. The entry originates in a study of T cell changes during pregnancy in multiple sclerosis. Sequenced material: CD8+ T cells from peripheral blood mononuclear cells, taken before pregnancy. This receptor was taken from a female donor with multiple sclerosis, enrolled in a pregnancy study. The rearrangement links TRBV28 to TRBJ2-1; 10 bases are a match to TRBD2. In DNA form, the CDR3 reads TGTGCCAGCAGTTTACTAGCGGGAGACAATGAGCAGTTCTTC. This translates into CASSLLAGDNEQFF.